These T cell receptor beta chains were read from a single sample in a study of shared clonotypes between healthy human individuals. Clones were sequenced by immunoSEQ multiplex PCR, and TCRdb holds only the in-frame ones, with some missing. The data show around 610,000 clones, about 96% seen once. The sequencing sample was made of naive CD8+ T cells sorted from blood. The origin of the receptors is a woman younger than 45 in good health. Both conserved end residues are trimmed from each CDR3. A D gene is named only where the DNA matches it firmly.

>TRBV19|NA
ASSTSTDTQY
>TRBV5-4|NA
ASSLVEEPYEQY
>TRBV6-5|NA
ASSPTEVMNSPLH
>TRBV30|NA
AWSPGTEAF
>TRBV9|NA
ASSVEGGYNEQF
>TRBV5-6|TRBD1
ASSERGREQY
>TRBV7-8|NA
ASSLLGIDEQY
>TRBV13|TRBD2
ASSGGVDITYEQY
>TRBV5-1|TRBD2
ASSQPTSGKYNEQF
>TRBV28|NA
ASSFRINYGYT
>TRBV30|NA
AWSVTRTETQY
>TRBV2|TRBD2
ASKGTSGSWGNEQF
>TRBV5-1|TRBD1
ASSSGTGDYEQY
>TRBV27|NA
ASSQDSSTDTQY
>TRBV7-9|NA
ASSSRVTDTQY
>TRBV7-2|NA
ASSLVSGYT